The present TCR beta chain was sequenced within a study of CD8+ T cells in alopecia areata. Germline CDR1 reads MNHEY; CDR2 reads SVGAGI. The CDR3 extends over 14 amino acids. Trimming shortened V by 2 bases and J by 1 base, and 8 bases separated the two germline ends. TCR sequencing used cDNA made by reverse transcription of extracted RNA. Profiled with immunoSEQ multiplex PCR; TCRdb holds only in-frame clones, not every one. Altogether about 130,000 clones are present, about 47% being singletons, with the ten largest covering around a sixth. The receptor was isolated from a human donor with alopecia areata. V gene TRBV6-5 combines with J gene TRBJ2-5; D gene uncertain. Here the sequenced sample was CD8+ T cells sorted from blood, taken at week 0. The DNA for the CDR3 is TGTGCCAGCAGTTACGAAACTGGCCAAGAGACCCAGTACTTC. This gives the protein CASSYETGQETQYF.